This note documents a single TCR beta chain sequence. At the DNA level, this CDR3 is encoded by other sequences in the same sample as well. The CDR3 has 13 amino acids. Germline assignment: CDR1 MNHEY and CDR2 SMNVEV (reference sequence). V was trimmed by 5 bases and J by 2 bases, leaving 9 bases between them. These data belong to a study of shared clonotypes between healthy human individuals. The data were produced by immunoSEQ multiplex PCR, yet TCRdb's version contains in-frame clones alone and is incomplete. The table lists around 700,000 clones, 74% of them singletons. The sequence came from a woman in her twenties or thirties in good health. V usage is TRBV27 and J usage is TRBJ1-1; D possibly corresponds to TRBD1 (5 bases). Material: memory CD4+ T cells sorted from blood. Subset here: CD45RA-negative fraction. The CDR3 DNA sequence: TGTGCCAGCAGTCTCACAGGTAACACTGAAGCTTTCTTT. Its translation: CASSLTGNTEAFF.